Sequencing of this T cell receptor beta chain was carried out in a study of blood T cell repertoires in COVID-19 (TCRdb year 2020). A note on the overall study: Collaborator samples came from the United States, Italy and Spain and covered acute and convalescent phases of COVID-19. The samples were drawn from two sources: the first 160 participants of the ongoing ImmuneRACE study, and over 950 subjects contributed by 6 global collaborators. Sample metadata almost always included a de-identified subject ID, COVID-19 status, age in years and sex. Where available, HLA class I and class II types were obtained from metadata supplied by the sample provider rather than from assay-based typing. The prospective study material was composed of cDNA or gDNA derived from T cells, B-cell-depleted T cells, or PBMCs. Subjects who had been exposed to COVID-19, were actively infected with it, or had recovered from it provided the deeply sampled blood TCRbeta repertoires that made up the dataset. The repertoires were released in a freely available public database meant as a resource for research on the immune response to SARS-CoV-2.

TCRbeta CDR3 regions were amplified from genomic DNA using the immunoSEQ Assay, a bias-controlled multiplex PCR. The authors' pipeline ran thus. Within the assay, amplification of reference gene primers was used to estimate how many nucleated cells each sample contained. Sequence reads were collapsed and filtered to measure the absolute abundance of every unique TCRbeta CDR3 rearrangement. Productive Simpson clonality was computed per sample as the square root of Simpson's diversity index over productive rearrangements. TCRdb mirrors the immuneACCESS table, restricted to in-frame sequences. Some clones are absent from its copies; in checked studies, under half trace to an unresolved V gene, and the reason for the others is unknown. V and J calls and clone size are copied from that table; D and trimming were computed from the DNA. For this sample there are about 68,000 clones; 80% to 90% appear just once. The ten most abundant clones make up over 1.1% of the sample.

In regard to this clone: The antigen it binds to is not known. The sample holds no much larger clone one base away, and base qualities are not on file.

Collaborating institutions collected whole blood in K2EDTA tubes following their own protocols. Collaborator samples were shipped for TCRbeta analysis as frozen whole blood, isolated PBMCs, or DNA extracted from either sample type. Study-level results and caveats: The quantity of clinical and demographic metadata differed by source and by participant and was supplied without curation.

This TCR derives from a woman aged 60-75 years with acute or convalescent COVID-19. The sequencing input was peripheral blood.

The CDR3 region has the sequence CASSPGGFPDYGYTF. The DNA reads as follows: TGTGCCAGCAGCCCCGGAGGGTTTCCAGACTATGGCTACACCTTC. The sequence links TRBV6-5 to TRBJ1-2; the D gene assignment is ambiguous. Taken from the germline V gene, the CDR1 and CDR2 loops are MNHEY and SVGAGI. The CDR3 has 15 amino acids, counting the end cysteine and phenylalanine. The sequence is cut down to CDR3 DNA, 45 bases in frame from base 1. V is reduced by 6 bases and J by 3 bases, leaving a spacing of 17 bases between them.